A selection of T cell receptor beta chains follows, all from one sample in a study of shared clonotypes between healthy human individuals. Repertoires were generated with immunoSEQ multiplex PCR, while TCRdb's copy carries only in-frame clones and drops some. The data contain 2 million to 2.5 million clones, 92% of them seen just once; the ten biggest clones take up around 0.38%. Sample: naive CD4+ T cells from PBMCs. All receptors derive from a man in his late teens or twenties in good health. Some clones in this sample may be carry-over from other donors' samples. Each CDR3 is given with its conserved first and last residue. Each record gives: D gene, V gene, J gene, CDR3 protein, CDR3 DNA. D genes are given only for firm matches.

D gene: -; V gene: TRBV19; J gene: TRBJ1-3; CDR3 protein: CATSRSPGNTIYF; CDR3 DNA: TGTGCCACATCCAGGTCCCCTGGAAACACCATATATTTT
D gene: TRBD1; V gene: TRBV2; J gene: TRBJ1-5; CDR3 protein: CASSRQGARQPQHF; CDR3 DNA: TGTGCCAGCAGTCGACAGGGGGCTCGGCAGCCCCAGCATTTT
D gene: -; V gene: TRBV9; J gene: TRBJ1-2; CDR3 protein: CASSGRAGYGYTF; CDR3 DNA: TGTGCCAGCAGCGGCAGGGCGGGCTATGGCTACACCTTC
D gene: -; V gene: TRBV14; J gene: TRBJ1-3; CDR3 protein: CASSQDWLSGAGGNTIYF; CDR3 DNA: TGTGCCAGCAGCCAAGATTGGCTATCGGGGGCCGGTGGAAACACCATATATTTT
D gene: -; V gene: TRBV19; J gene: TRBJ2-7; CDR3 protein: CASSPRPPRTSSYEQYF; CDR3 DNA: TGTGCCAGTAGCCCCAGACCCCCCAGGACGAGCTCCTACGAGCAGTACTTC
D gene: -; V gene: TRBV18; J gene: TRBJ2-6; CDR3 protein: CASSSDSGANVLTF; CDR3 DNA: TGTGCCAGCTCCTCAGACTCTGGGGCCAACGTCCTGACTTTC
D gene: TRBD1; V gene: TRBV9; J gene: TRBJ2-7; CDR3 protein: CASSEGTGQFYEQYF; CDR3 DNA: TGTGCCAGCAGCGAGGGGACAGGGCAGTTCTACGAGCAGTACTTC
D gene: -; V gene: TRBV10-3; J gene: TRBJ2-7; CDR3 protein: CAISLHDSYEQYF; CDR3 DNA: TGTGCCATCAGTCTTCACGACAGCTACGAGCAGTACTTC
D gene: TRBD1; V gene: TRBV5-1; J gene: TRBJ2-6; CDR3 protein: CASSSGQARSGANVLTF; CDR3 DNA: TGCGCCAGCAGCTCCGGACAGGCTCGCTCTGGGGCCAACGTCCTGACTTTC
D gene: TRBD1; V gene: TRBV27; J gene: TRBJ1-6; CDR3 protein: CASSLSRGLSSYNSPLHF; CDR3 DNA: TGTGCCAGCAGTTTATCAAGGGGGCTCAGCTCCTATAATTCACCCCTCCACTTT
D gene: -; V gene: TRBV2; J gene: TRBJ2-5; CDR3 protein: CASITLRGGRETQYF; CDR3 DNA: TGTGCCAGCATCACCTTGAGGGGGGGCCGGGAGACCCAGTACTTC